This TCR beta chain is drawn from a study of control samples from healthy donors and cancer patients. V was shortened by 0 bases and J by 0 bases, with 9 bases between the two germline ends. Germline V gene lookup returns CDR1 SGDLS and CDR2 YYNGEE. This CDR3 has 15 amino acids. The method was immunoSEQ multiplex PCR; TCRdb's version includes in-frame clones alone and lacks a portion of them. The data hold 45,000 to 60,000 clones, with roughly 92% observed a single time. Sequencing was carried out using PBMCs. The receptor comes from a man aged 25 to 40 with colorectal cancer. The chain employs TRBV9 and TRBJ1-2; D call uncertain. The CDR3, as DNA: TGTGCCAGCAGCGTAGCTGCAGCTCCTAACTATGGCTACACCTTC. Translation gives CASSVAAAPNYGYTF.